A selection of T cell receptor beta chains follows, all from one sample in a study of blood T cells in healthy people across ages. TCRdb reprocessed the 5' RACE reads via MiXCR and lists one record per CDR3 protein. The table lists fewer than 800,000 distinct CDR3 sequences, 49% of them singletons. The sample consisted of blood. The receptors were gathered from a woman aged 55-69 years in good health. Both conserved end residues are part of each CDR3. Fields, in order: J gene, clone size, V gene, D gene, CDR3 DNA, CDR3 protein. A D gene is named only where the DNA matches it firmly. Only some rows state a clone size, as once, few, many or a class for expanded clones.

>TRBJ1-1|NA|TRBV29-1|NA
TGCAGCGTTGAATCGAGTGGGGGGCAGACCATGAACACTGAAGCTTTCTTT
CSVESSGGQTMNTEAFF
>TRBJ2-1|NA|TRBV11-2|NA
TGTGCCAGCAGCTTAGAGAGAGAGGGCAATGAGCAGTTCTTC
CASSLEREGNEQFF
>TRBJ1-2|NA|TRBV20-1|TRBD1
TGCAGTGCTAGAGTTCCGCAGGGGGGGAACTATGGCTACACCTTC
CSARVPQGGNYGYTF
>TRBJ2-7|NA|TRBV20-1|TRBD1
TGCAGTGCGGGGGACAGGGACTCCTACGAGCAGTACTTC
CSAGDRDSYEQYF
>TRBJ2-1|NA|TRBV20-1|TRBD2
TGCAGTGCTTTAACCCTTAGCGGGAGTTCCTACAATGAGCAGTTCTTC
CSALTLSGSSYNEQFF
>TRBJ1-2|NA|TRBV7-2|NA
TGTGCCAGCAGTTTACAGGTCTTCTATGGCTACACCTTC
CASSLQVFYGYTF
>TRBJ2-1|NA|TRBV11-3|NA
TGTGCCAGCAGCTTAGGTGGGAGTATCAATGAGCAGTTCTTC
CASSLGGSINEQFF
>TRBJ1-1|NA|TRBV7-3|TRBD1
TGTGCCAGCAGCTTAAAAGGACAGGGGAGGACTGAAGCTTTCTTT
CASSLKGQGRTEAFF
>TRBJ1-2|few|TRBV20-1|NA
TGCAGTGCTAGAGCTGGGAGGAGTCCCTATGGCTACACCTTC
CSARAGRSPYGYTF
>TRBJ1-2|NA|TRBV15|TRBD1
TGTGCCACCAGCAGCTTTATCTCGGACAGGGACGGCTACACCTTC
CATSSFISDRDGYTF
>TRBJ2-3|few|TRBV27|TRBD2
TGTGCCAGCAGTTTCCGGACTAGTTGGGATACGCAGTATTTT
CASSFRTSWDTQYF
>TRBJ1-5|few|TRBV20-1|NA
TGCAGTGCTAGAGGGCCAAATCAGCCCCAGCATTTT
CSARGPNQPQHF
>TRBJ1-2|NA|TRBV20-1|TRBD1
TGCAGTGCTAAACCAGGTGGACAGGCTGGGGGCTACACCTTC
CSAKPGGQAGGYTF
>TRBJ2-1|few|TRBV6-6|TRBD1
TGTGCCAGCAGTTATTCGACAGGGGATGAGCAGTTCTTC
CASSYSTGDEQFF
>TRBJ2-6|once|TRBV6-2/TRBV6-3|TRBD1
TGTGCCAGCAGTGACAGGGTGGGCCCGTCTGGGGCCAACGTCCTGACTTTC
CASSDRVGPSGANVLTF
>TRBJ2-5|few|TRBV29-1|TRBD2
TGCAGCGTTGATGCGGGAGGACGATCTTGGGAGACCCAGTACTTC
CSVDAGGRSWETQYF
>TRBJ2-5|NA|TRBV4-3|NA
TGCGCCAGCAGCCAAGACCAATTCTACAATGAGCAGTACTTC
CASSQDQFYNEQYF
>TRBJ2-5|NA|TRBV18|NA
TGTGCCAGCTCGGCCATGGAGACCCAGTACTTC
CASSAMETQYF
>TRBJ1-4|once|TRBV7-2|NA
TGTGCCAGCAGCTTAGAAGCGGGGAGCGGAAAACTGTTTTTT
CASSLEAGSGKLFF
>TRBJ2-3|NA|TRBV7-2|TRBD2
TGTGCCAGCAGCTCAGGGCGGGAGGGCCCGGCGCAGTATTTT
CASSSGREGPAQYF
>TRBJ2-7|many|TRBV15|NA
TGTGCCACCAGCAGAGCGGGAGCGCTCTACGAGCAGTACTTC
CATSRAGALYEQYF
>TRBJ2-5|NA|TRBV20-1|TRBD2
TGCAGTGCCAGAAGGGGTCTAGCGGGAGGAGAGACCCAGTACTTC
CSARRGLAGGETQYF
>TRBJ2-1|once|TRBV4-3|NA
TGCGCCAGCAGCCAAGTGGAGCGGGCGCACAATGAGCAGTTCTTC
CASSQVERAHNEQFF
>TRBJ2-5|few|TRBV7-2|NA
TGTGCCAGCAGCTTCCTGGACGTAAAGACCCAGTACTTC
CASSFLDVKTQYF
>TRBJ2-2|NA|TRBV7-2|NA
TGTGCCAGCAGTAACCAACGGGGGTCCGGGGAGCTGTTTTTT
CASSNQRGSGELFF
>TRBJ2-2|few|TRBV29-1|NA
TGCAGCGCCAGGCGGGGACAGCCCAACACCGGGGAGCTGTTTTTT
CSARRGQPNTGELFF
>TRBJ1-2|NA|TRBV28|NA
TGTGCCAGCAGCCCCCAACAGGGCCCAGCTAACTATGGCTACACCTTC
CASSPQQGPANYGYTF
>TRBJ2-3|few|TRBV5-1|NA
TGCGCCAGCAGCCTGGCATGGGCAACTAGCACAGATACGCAGTATTTT
CASSLAWATSTDTQYF
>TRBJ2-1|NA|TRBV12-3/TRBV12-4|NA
TGTGCCAGCAGTCCCGGGATAAACTACAATGAGCAGTTCTTC
CASSPGINYNEQFF
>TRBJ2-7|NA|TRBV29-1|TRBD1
TGCAGCGTTGAGGGACAGGGGACCTCCTACGAGCAGTACTTC
CSVEGQGTSYEQYF
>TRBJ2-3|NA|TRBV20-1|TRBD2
TGCAGTGCTAGTGAAGCGGGATACACAGATACGCAGTATTTT
CSASEAGYTDTQYF
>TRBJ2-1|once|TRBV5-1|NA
TGCGCCAGCAGCGGACAACCTGGGAATGAGCAGTTCTTC
CASSGQPGNEQFF
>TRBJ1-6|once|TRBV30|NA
TGTGCCTGGAGTGTACCCGGGAGTGCGTTCAATTCACCCCTCCACTTT
CAWSVPGSAFNSPLHF
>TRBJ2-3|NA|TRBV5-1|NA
TGCGCCAGCAGCTTGGCTGCGATGGATACGCAGTATTTT
CASSLAAMDTQYF
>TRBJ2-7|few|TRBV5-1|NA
TGTGCCAGCAGCTTAGAGGGGAACGAGCAGTACTTC
CASSLEGNEQYF
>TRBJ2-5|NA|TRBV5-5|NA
TGTGCCTGCAGCGCTAGGGGGCAAGAGACCCAGTACTTC
CACSARGQETQYF
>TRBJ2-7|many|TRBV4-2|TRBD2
TGTGCCAGCAGCCACGATCAGGGAGGGTCCTACGAGCAGTACTTC
CASSHDQGGSYEQYF
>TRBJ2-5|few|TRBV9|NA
TGTGCCAGCAGCGTAGAGGGTTACCAAGAGACCCAGTACTTC
CASSVEGYQETQYF
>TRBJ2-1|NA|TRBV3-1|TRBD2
TGTGCCAGCAGCGGCGGGAGGGCCGTCTACAATGAGCAGTTCTTC
CASSGGRAVYNEQFF
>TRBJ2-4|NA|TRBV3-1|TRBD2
TGTGCCAGTGGACTAGCGGGAGGTATGAGCATTCAGTACTTC
CASGLAGGMSIQYF
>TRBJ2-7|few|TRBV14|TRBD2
TGTGCCAGCAGCCAAGTCCGGGCTAGCGGGAGGCACGAGCAGTACTTC
CASSQVRASGRHEQYF
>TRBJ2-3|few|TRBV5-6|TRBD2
TGTGCCAGCAGCTTGGCTCGCCTAGCGGGAGATACGCAGTATTTT
CASSLARLAGDTQYF
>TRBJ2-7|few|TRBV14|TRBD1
TGTGCCAGCAGCCAAGTGTATATTCACTACGAAACAGGGGCGACTGGCGAGCAGTACTTC
CASSQVYIHYETGATGEQYF
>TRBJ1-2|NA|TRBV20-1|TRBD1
TGCAGTGCTAGAGACGCTCAGGGGGGAGTTGAGTATGGCTACACCTTC
CSARDAQGGVEYGYTF
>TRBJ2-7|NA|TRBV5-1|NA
TGCGCCAGCAGCTTGACAGGGGAGGTCTACGAGCAGTACTTC
CASSLTGEVYEQYF
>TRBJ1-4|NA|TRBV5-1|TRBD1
TGCGCCAGCATCATGACAGGGACTGCAACTAATGAAAAACTGTTTTTT
CASIMTGTATNEKLFF
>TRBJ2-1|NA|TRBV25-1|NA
TGTGCCAGCAGTGAATATCCCTACAATGAGCAGTTCTTC
CASSEYPYNEQFF
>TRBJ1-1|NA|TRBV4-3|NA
TGCGCCAGCAGCCAAGATGGAGGCAGGGGAGGGACTGAAGCTTTCTTT
CASSQDGGRGGTEAFF
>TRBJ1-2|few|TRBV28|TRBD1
TGTGCCAGCAGTGTCGGACAGGACTATGGCTACACCTTC
CASSVGQDYGYTF